This is a list of T cell receptor beta chains from one sample in a study of metastatic and nonmetastatic thyroid tumors. From the PCR reads, TCRdb re-called clones with MiXCR. The sample has approximately 37,000 clones; 14% to 15% are singletons. The specimen sequenced was blood. All receptors come from a male donor with papillary thyroid cancer or a benign thyroid nodule (not recorded which). Some clones in this sample may be carry-over from other donors' samples. The CDR3 runs from the conserved cysteine through the conserved F or W. Fields, in order: J gene, D gene, clone size, V gene, CDR3 DNA, CDR3 protein. D genes are given only for firm matches. Rows give clone size only sometimes, using once, few, many, or a class for an expanded clone.

TRBJ2-7 . large TRBV6-1 TGTGCCAGCAGTGAAGCGGCAGTTCGCTCCTACGAGCAGTACTTC CASSEAAVRSYEQYF
TRBJ2-3 . many TRBV30 TGTGCCTGGGGGCTAACAACGCAGTATTTT CAWGLTTQYF
TRBJ2-5 TRBD2 many TRBV11-3 TGTGCCAGCAGCCTGATACAGCGGGAAGGTGGAGAGACCCAGTACTTC CASSLIQREGGETQYF
TRBJ2-1 . . TRBV7-6 TGTGCCAGCAGCTTAACTTTCTACACTTTGGGTGGTTATGAGCAGTTCTTC CASSLTFYTLGGYEQFF
TRBJ1-1 TRBD1 many TRBV19 TGTGCCAGTAGCCCCGACAGGGGGGGATTCATGAACACTGAAGCTTTCTTT CASSPDRGGFMNTEAFF
TRBJ2-1 . . TRBV12-3/TRBV12-4 TGTGCAAGCAACCAGAGGACCTTCGAGGGGCAGTTCTTC CASNQRTFEGQFF
TRBJ2-2 TRBD2 many TRBV2 TGTGCCAGCAGTAAGCGGGAGGGCCTGACCGGGGAGCTGTTTTTT CASSKREGLTGELFF
TRBJ2-7 . few TRBV28 TGTGCCAGCAGTGACCTAGGAGACTACGAGCAGTACTTC CASSDLGDYEQYF
TRBJ1-6 . . TRBV7-8 TGTGCCAGCAGCTTAGTTGCAGTCGGAGTTTCACCCCTCCACTTT CASSLVAVGVSPLHF
TRBJ2-5 . . TRBV5-1 TGCGCCAGCAGCTTGGTCCAGGGCAGGGGGGAACAAGAGACCCAGTACTTC CASSLVQGRGEQETQYF
TRBJ1-1 . many TRBV13 TGTGCCAGCAGCTTAGGAGGGCCTTACACTGAAGCTTTCTTT CASSLGGPYTEAFF
TRBJ2-1 TRBD2 many TRBV11-1 TGTGCCAGCAGCTCGGGACTAATTGCCCTTGGACCCTCCGGTGAGCAGTTCTTC CASSSGLIALGPSGEQFF
TRBJ1-2 . many TRBV20-1 TGCAGTGCTCTCGGCGGGGAGGGGTGGTTAAATGGCTACACCTTC CSALGGEGWLNGYTF
TRBJ2-1 TRBD1 once TRBV11-1 TGTGCCAGCAGCCAAGGACAGGGGAGCAACAATGAGCAGTTCTTC CASSQGQGSNNEQFF
TRBJ2-7 . many TRBV5-1 TGCGCCAGCAGCGTGAGCGGCAGCTCCTACGAGCAGTACTTC CASSVSGSSYEQYF
TRBJ1-4 . many TRBV6-1 TGTGCCAGCAGTTCTATCGACCATGAAAAACTGTTTTTT CASSSIDHEKLFF
TRBJ2-7 TRBD2 many TRBV5-1 TGCGCCAGCAGCTTGCTGCAGGGACTAGCGTCCGAGCAGTACTTC CASSLLQGLASEQYF
TRBJ2-3 TRBD2 many TRBV5-4 TGTGCCAGCAGCTTGCGCGGGAGGATGACAGATACGCAGTATTTT CASSLRGRMTDTQYF
TRBJ2-3 TRBD2 many TRBV19 TGTGCCAGTAGTATAGGGACTAGCGTAAGCACAGATACGCAGTATTTT CASSIGTSVSTDTQYF
TRBJ2-1 TRBD1 many TRBV7-2 TGTGCCAGCAGCCAGAGGGGGCAGGGGCAGTTCTTC CASSQRGQGQFF
TRBJ1-4 . many TRBV18 TGTGCCAGCTCACCGGACGTGAATGAAAAACTGTTTTTT CASSPDVNEKLFF
TRBJ1-2 . few TRBV29-1 TGCAGCGTTGAAGGGAGGACAGAGTGGGGCTACACCTTC CSVEGRTEWGYTF
TRBJ2-5 . . TRBV4-1 TGCGCCAGCAGCCAAGGTATCCTGGGAGTCGGGGAGACCCAGTACTTC CASSQGILGVGETQYF
TRBJ2-7 TRBD2 many TRBV11-3 TGTGCCAGCAGCTTGTTCGGACTAGCGGGAGACTACGAGCAGTACTTC CASSLFGLAGDYEQYF
TRBJ2-3 TRBD2 . TRBV4-1 TGCGCCAGCAGCCAAGAGGGCCTAGCCGGGAGGAATACGCAGTATTTT CASSQEGLAGRNTQYF
TRBJ1-2 . many TRBV12-3/TRBV12-4 TGTGCCAGCAGCCTCCAGGGGTTCGATGGCTACACCTTC CASSLQGFDGYTF
TRBJ2-6 . many TRBV19 TGTGCCAGTAGTATCGGGCCAGGGGATAGCTCTGGGGCCAACGTCCTGACTTTC CASSIGPGDSSGANVLTF
TRBJ1-2 . few TRBV15 TGTGCCACCAGCTTCTCAAATCCTGGAGGGGACTATGGCTACACCTTC CATSFSNPGGDYGYTF
TRBJ2-5 TRBD2 many TRBV27 TGTGCCAGCAGTTTTGAGACTAGCGGGAGTCAAGAGACCCAGTACTTC CASSFETSGSQETQYF
TRBJ1-5 TRBD1 many TRBV19 TGTGCCAGTAGTATGGGTGGGGGACAGGGGCTTCAGCCCCAGCATTTT CASSMGGGQGLQPQHF
TRBJ2-7 . many TRBV4-2 TGTGCCAGCAGCCAAGTAGCCAGAAGTGACTACGAGCAGTACTTC CASSQVARSDYEQYF
TRBJ2-1 TRBD2 many TRBV29-1 TGCAGCGTTCGGACTAGCGGGTACAATGAGCAGTTCTTC CSVRTSGYNEQFF
TRBJ2-2 . many TRBV27 TGTGCCAGCAGTTTTAGGAAACTAACTGTGAACACCGGGGAGCTGTTTTTT CASSFRKLTVNTGELFF
TRBJ2-4 . many TRBV19 TGTGCCAGTAGTATACCCAGAAACATTCAGTACTTC CASSIPRNIQYF
TRBJ2-2 TRBD2 many TRBV2 TGTGCCAGCAGAACACTAGCGGGATTTGGTTCCGGGGAGCTGTTTTTT CASRTLAGFGSGELFF
TRBJ1-1 . many TRBV28 TGTGCCAGCAGTCTAAACGGGGGGGGGAGGGCTGAAGCTTTCTTT CASSLNGGGRAEAFF
TRBJ2-3 . many TRBV7-2 TGTGCCAGCAGCTTGTTTGTGGGTACGCAGTATTTT CASSLFVGTQYF
TRBJ2-3 . . TRBV11-2 TGTGCCAGCAGCTTAGAGGGGTTCGTGGATACGCAGTATTTT CASSLEGFVDTQYF
TRBJ2-3 . many TRBV18 TGTGCCAGCTCACCACCGGTAGCGGATACGCAGTATTTT CASSPPVADTQYF
TRBJ2-7 . medium-sized TRBV2 TGTGCCAGCCGAACTCTGAGGAGGGTAGGGGAGCAGTACTTC CASRTLRRVGEQYF
TRBJ1-5 . . TRBV19 TGTGCCAGTAGTGTAAGTAAGGGTTGGGACACATATCAGCCCCAGCATTTT CASSVSKGWDTYQPQHF
TRBJ1-1 . many TRBV5-1 TGCGCCAGCAGCTTGGGACAGCAGACTGAAGCTTTCTTT CASSLGQQTEAFF
TRBJ1-1 TRBD1 many TRBV3-1 TGTGCCAGCAGCCGAGGGGGCCTTGGACAGGGAGCTTTCTTT CASSRGGLGQGAFF
TRBJ2-7 . . TRBV11-3 TGTGCCAGCAGCTTAGTATCGGGTGAGCAGTACTTC CASSLVSGEQYF
TRBJ2-5 TRBD2 many TRBV20-1 TGCAGTGCTACGACGCGGGAGGGCCTAGAGACCCAGTACTTC CSATTREGLETQYF
TRBJ1-6 TRBD1 . TRBV27 TGTGCCAGCAGTTTAGGGACAGGGGAACCACTCCACTTT CASSLGTGEPLHF
TRBJ2-7 TRBD2 . TRBV19 TGTGCCAGTAGTATCACCCTCCGGGAGGGAAGAGGTGCCTACGAGCAGTACTTC CASSITLREGRGAYEQYF
TRBJ1-4 TRBD1 many TRBV11-1 TGTGCCAGCAGCCCCGCGCGGGGGCGGCAGGGGGCGTTGGAAAAACTGTTTTTT CASSPARGRQGALEKLFF
TRBJ1-1 . many TRBV5-4 TGTGCCAGCAGCTTAGGGGCAGGCGACACTGAAGCTTTCTTT CASSLGAGDTEAFF
TRBJ2-6 . many TRBV3-1 TGTGCCAGCAGCCAAGAGATTTACTCTGGGGCCAACGTCCTGACTTTC CASSQEIYSGANVLTF